Listed here are 9 T cell receptor beta chains from one sample, sequenced in a study of PD-1 blockade in classical Hodgkin lymphoma. This table comes from immunoSEQ multiplex PCR, and its TCRdb copy is limited to in-frame clones, with some not included. The table includes about 99,000 clones, 81% detected once. Every single patient, without exception, relapsed after autologous stem cell transplantation, and brentuximab vedotin exposure varied. This specimen was peripheral blood mononuclear cells (PBMCs), taken before the second cycle of nivolumab. The receptor source for this set is a human donor with classical Hodgkin lymphoma.

This clone was seen only once. J is TRBJ2-5 and V is TRBV7-3, with D hard to call. This CDR3 spans 13 amino acids. Germline V lookup: CDR1 SGHTA, CDR2 FQGTGA. The V and J ends lost 5 bases and 4 bases respectively, with 11 bases between them. CDR3 sequence reads: CASSPSVRETQYF. The CDR3 nucleotides read TGTGCCAGCAGCCCCTCGGTCCGAGAGACCCAGTACTTC.

This sequence joins TRBV9 and TRBJ2-5; the match to TRBD2 covers 8 bases. Germline lookup yields CDR1 SGDLS and CDR2 YYNGEE. Trimming took 0 bases from V and 4 from J; bases not matched to a gene: 8. The CDR3 has 16 residues. The CDR3 loop is CASSVAGGGVVETQYF. The CDR3 coding sequence is TGTGCCAGCAGCGTAGCGGGAGGGGGGGTAGTAGAGACCCAGTACTTC.

The chain links TRBV10-3 to TRBJ2-3, with 7 positions matching TRBD2. The CDR3 has 13 amino acids. Per germline, CDR1 ENHRY and CDR2 SYGVKD. V lost 10 bases to trimming and J lost 1 base; unmatched junction nucleotides: 5. CDR3 DNA: TGTGCCACCCGGGGGGTAGGCACAGATACGCAGTATTTT. Translating gives CATRGVGTDTQYF.

The rearrangement uses TRBV5-1 and TRBJ1-2, with D tentatively TRBD1 (6 bases). Trimming shortened V by 4 bases and J by 7 bases, and 14 bases separated the two germline ends. Germline-derived CDR1 and CDR2 are SGHRS and YFSETQ. This CDR3 contains 13 residues. CDR3 DNA sequence: TGCGCCAGCAGCGTTAACCCAGGGGTTGGCTACACCTTC. Protein product: CASSVNPGVGYTF.

The chain links TRBV28 to TRBJ2-7, with 8 positions matching TRBD1. V trimming: 5 bases; J trimming: 5 bases; junction bases outside the gene matches: 8. The CDR3 totals 14 residues. CDR1 is MDHEN and CDR2 is SYDVKM in the germline V gene. The CDR3 sequence is CASSGPGGFHEQYF. The DNA for the CDR3 is TGTGCCAGCAGTGGACCAGGGGGCTTTCACGAGCAGTACTTC.

The chain uses TRBV7-2 and TRBJ1-2; no clear D. Germline V gene data show CDR1 as SGHTA and CDR2 as FQGNSA. V shed 4 bases and J shed 7 bases, with 13 bases lying between them. The CDR3 runs 13 residues. In DNA form, the CDR3 reads TGTGCCAGCAGCTCAGGACCCTCGGGTGGCTACACCTTC. Its translation is CASSSGPSGGYTF.

The gene calls are TRBV6-6 and TRBJ2-3; 12 nucleotides align to TRBD2. This CDR3 contains 14 residues. Per the germline V gene, CDR1 is MNHNY and CDR2 is SVGAGI (reference sequence). V lost 6 bases, J lost 6 bases, and 4 bases stayed unmatched. Here the CDR3 reads CASRTSGRADTQYF. The CDR3 nucleotides are TGTGCCAGCAGGACTAGCGGGAGAGCGGATACGCAGTATTTT.

The chain combines TRBV5-1 with TRBJ2-2; D call uncertain. With 3 bases removed from V and 1 base from J, the gap between germline ends came to 10 bases. The germline CDR1 and CDR2 sequences are SGHRS and YFSETQ. The CDR3 loop spans 15 amino acids. CDR3 region: CASSSRTGNTGELFF. The CDR3 bases are TGCGCCAGCAGCTCCCGGACGGGGAACACCGGGGAGCTGTTTTTT.

CDR3 nucleotides: TGCGCCAGCAGCTTTGAGGCGGGGGCCTACAATGAGCAGTTCTTC. Its protein product is CASSFEAGAYNEQFF. This chain joins TRBV5-1 and TRBJ2-1; 7 positions match TRBD2. The CDR3 is made up of 15 amino acids. In germline, CDR1 is SGHRS, CDR2 YFSETQ. The V and J ends lost 2 bases and 2 bases, in that order; junction bases with no gene match: 4.